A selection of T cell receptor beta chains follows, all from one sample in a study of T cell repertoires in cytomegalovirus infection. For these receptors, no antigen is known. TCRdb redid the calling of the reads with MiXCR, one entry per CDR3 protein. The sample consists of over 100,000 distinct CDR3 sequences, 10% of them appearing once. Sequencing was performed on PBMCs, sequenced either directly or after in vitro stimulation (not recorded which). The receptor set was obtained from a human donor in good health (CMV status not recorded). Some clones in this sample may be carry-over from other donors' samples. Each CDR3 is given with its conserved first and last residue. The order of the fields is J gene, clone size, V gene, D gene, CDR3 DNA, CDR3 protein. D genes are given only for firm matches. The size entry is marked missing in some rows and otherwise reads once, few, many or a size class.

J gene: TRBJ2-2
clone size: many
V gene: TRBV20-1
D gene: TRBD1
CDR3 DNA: TGCAGTGCTAGACCCCTGGACAGGGGCCCCGGGGAGCTGTTTTTT
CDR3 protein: CSARPLDRGPGELFF

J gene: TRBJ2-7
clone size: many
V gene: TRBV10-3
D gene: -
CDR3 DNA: TGTGCCATCGCAGGGAGGGACAACTCCTACGAGCAGTACTTC
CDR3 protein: CAIAGRDNSYEQYF

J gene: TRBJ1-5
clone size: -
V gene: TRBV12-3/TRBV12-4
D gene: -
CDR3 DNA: TGTGCCAGCAGACAACTGGACGGGAATCAGCCCCAGCATTTT
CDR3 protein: CASRQLDGNQPQHF

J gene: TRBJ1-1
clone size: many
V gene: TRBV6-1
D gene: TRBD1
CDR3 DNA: TGTGCCAGCACCGCAGGACAGGGTAGAGCTGAAGCTTTCTTT
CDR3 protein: CASTAGQGRAEAFF

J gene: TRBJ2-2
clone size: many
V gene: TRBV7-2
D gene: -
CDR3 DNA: TGTGCCAGCAGCTTAGACCCGGGACGAAACACCGGGGAGCTGTTTTTT
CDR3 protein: CASSLDPGRNTGELFF

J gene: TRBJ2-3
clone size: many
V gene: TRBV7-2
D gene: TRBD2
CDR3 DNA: TGTGCCAGCAGCCTCATGGGACTAGCGGGCACAGATACGCAGTATTTT
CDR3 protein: CASSLMGLAGTDTQYF

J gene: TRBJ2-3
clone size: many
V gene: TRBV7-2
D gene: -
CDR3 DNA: TGTGCCAGCAGCTTTAGCCTCCTCAGCACAGATACGCAGTATTTT
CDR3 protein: CASSFSLLSTDTQYF

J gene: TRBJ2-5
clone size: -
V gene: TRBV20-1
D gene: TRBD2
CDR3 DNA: TGCAGTGCTAGAGTTGGGGGGGACGAGACCCAGTACTTC
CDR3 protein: CSARVGGDETQYF

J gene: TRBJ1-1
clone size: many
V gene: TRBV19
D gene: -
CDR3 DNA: TGTGCCAGTAGTATAGTTTTGGGTGACACTGAAGCTTTCTTT
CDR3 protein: CASSIVLGDTEAFF

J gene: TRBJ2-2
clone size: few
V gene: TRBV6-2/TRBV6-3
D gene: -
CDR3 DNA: TGTGCCAGCAGTTACTCACGAGACCCCGGGGAGCTGTTTTTT
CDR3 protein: CASSYSRDPGELFF

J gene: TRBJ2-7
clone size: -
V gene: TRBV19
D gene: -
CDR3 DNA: TGTGCCAGTAGTATACGGGGTCCAGGCGGCGAGCAGTACTTC
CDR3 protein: CASSIRGPGGEQYF

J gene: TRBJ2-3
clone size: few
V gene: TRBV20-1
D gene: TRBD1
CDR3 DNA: TGCAGTGCCCGCGCCTGGGACAGAGCCACAGATACGCAGTATTTT
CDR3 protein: CSARAWDRATDTQYF

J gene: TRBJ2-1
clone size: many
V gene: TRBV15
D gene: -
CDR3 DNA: TGTGCCACCAGCAGGGGGTACTCCCCCAATGAGCAGTTCTTC
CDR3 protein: CATSRGYSPNEQFF

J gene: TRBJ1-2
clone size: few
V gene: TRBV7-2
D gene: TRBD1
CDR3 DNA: TGTGCCAGCAGCTTAGAGCTCAGGGGGGACTACGGCTACACCTTC
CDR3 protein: CASSLELRGDYGYTF

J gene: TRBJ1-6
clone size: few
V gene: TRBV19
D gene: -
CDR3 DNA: TGTGCCAGTACGACCCCTAATTCACCCCTCCACTTT
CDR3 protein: CASTTPNSPLHF

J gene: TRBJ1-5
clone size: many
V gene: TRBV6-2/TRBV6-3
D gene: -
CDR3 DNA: TGTGCCACCAGAAACCCTAATCAGCCCCAGCATTTT
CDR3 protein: CATRNPNQPQHF

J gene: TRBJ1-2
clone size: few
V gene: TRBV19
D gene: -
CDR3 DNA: TGTGCCAGTAGTTTTCAGGAGGACTATGGCTACACCTTC
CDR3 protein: CASSFQEDYGYTF

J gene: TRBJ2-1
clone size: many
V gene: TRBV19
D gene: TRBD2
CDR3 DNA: TGTGCCAGTAGTAGAACTAGCGGGAGGGGTGGCAATGAGCAGTTCTTC
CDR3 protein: CASSRTSGRGGNEQFF

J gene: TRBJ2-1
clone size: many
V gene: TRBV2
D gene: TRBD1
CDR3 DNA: TGTGCCAGCAGCCCGCCGGGACAGAGCTCCTACAATGAGCAGTTCTTC
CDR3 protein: CASSPPGQSSYNEQFF

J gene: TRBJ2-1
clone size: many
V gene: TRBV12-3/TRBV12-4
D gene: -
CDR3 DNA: TGTGCCAGCAGTTTTTCGCGGTTTACCTACAATGAGCAGTTCTTC
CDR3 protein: CASSFSRFTYNEQFF

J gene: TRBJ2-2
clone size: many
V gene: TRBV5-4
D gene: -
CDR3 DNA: TGTGCCAGCAGCGACGACAGGCGGAACACCGGGGAGCTGTTTTTT
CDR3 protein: CASSDDRRNTGELFF

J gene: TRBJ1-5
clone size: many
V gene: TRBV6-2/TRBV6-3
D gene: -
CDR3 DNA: TGTGCCAGCAGTTACTCGAGAGCAGGGTCGAATCAGCCCCAGCATTTT
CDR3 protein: CASSYSRAGSNQPQHF